This passage covers 4 T cell receptor beta chains from one sample sequenced in a study of CDR3 diversity in severe acne. TCRdb reprocessed the PCR reads with MiXCR, giving one entry per CDR3 protein. Seen here are more than 80,000 distinct CDR3 sequences, around 54% observed once, and the top ten hold about 9.9%. The sample comprised blood. The receptors come from a male donor with severe acne vulgaris.

The chain employs TRBV29-1 and TRBJ2-7; D remains unclear. Trimming took 1 base from V and 4 from J, leaving 5 bases between them. CDR3 length equals 11 residues. Germline CDR1 reads SQVTM; CDR2 reads ANQGSEA. CDR3 region: CSVEAPYEQYF. The CDR3 DNA follows: TGCAGCGTTGAAGCCCCTTACGAGCAGTACTTC.

Regarding this clonotype: This may arise from a read error, as a much more abundant clone is one base away. The rearrangement uses TRBV24-1 and TRBJ1-2; D unresolved. This CDR3 region has 13 residues. Germline loops: CDR1 KGHDR, CDR2 SFDVKD. The CDR3 DNA reads TGTGCCACCAGAGGGTCCCGTAGGGATGGCTACATCTTC. Protein: CATRGSRRDGYIF.

This clonotype was counted many times. The gene calls are TRBV9 and TRBJ2-7; D unclear. Germline V gene sequence: CDR1 SGDLS, CDR2 YYNGEE. With 0 bases removed from V and 0 bases from J, the gap between germline ends came to 7 bases. This CDR3 has 14 amino acids. The DNA for the CDR3 is TGTGCCAGCAGCGTAGGTAGTAGCTCCTACGAGCAGTACTTC. Its translation is CASSVGSSSYEQYF.

The rearrangement links TRBV7-2 to TRBJ1-4, with D perhaps TRBD1 (6 bases). V shed 5 bases and J shed 0 bases, with 22 bases lying between them. Germline V lookup: CDR1 SGHTA, CDR2 FQGNSA. The CDR3 sequence is 19 residues long. CDR3 loop: CASSRDGTSTFATNEKLFF. As DNA, the CDR3 is TGTGCCAGCAGCCGGGACGGGACATCGACGTTTGCAACTAATGAAAAACTGTTTTTT.